The 24 T cell receptor beta chains below were found in one sample sequenced in a study of T cell responses to AZD1222 COVID-19 vaccine. TCRdb keeps only in-frame clones here, not all; method: immunoSEQ multiplex PCR. The repertoire holds around 160,000 clones, with more than 70% as singletons. Sequenced here: peripheral blood, sampled on day 0 of AZD1222 vaccination. All receptors come from an adult in good health.

The V and J genes are TRBV27 and TRBJ2-2, with 9 bases identical to TRBD1. The CDR3 runs 15 residues. In germline, CDR1 is MNHEY, CDR2 SMNVEV (reference sequence). V lost 5 bases to trimming and J lost 7 bases; unmatched junction nucleotides: 8. The CDR3: CASSTTQGAGGELFF. CDR3 sequence (DNA): TGTGCCAGCAGTACCACACAGGGGGCGGGCGGGGAGCTGTTTTTT.

Only a few counts were recorded for this clone. The gene calls are TRBV15 and TRBJ1-3; D is perhaps TRBD1 (5 bases). V lost 0 bases to trimming and J lost 7 bases, with 13 bases between them. Germline-derived CDR1 and CDR2 are LNHNV and YYDKDF (reference sequence). The CDR3 extends over 15 amino acids. CDR3 coding DNA: TGTGCCACCAGCAGAGATTCTGACGGGGGGAACACCATATATTTT. Encoded protein: CATSRDSDGGNTIYF.

This CDR3 is CASSALGSPLHF. The CDR3 DNA is TGTGCCAGCAGTGCCTTGGGGTCACCCCTCCACTTT. The J gene is TRBJ1-6, the V gene TRBV6-6, with D unresolved. Per germline, CDR1 MNHNY and CDR2 SVGAGI (reference sequence). The CDR3 sequence is 12 residues long. Deletions cut 5 bases from V and 10 bases from J, with 9 bases between.

V is TRBV9 and J is TRBJ1-2; no clear D gene. This CDR3 has 14 amino acids. Germline values: CDR1 SGDLS, CDR2 YYNGEE. The V end was cut by 0 bases, the J end by 6 bases, with 12 bases between. The CDR3 DNA is TGTGCCAGCAGCGTAGATGGCAGTGAAAATGGCTACACCTTC. Its protein product is CASSVDGSENGYTF. Complete variable domain (other parts from reference TRBV9 and TRBJ1-2): DSGVTQTPKHLITATGQRVTLRCSPRSGDLSVYWYQQSLDQGLQFLIQYYNGEERAKGNILERFSAQQFPDLHSELNLSSLELGDSALYFCASSVDGSENGYTFGSGTRLTVV.

The genes are TRBV28 and TRBJ1-3; D unresolved. V was trimmed by 3 bases and J by 1 base, leaving 10 bases between them. Germline V gene lookup returns CDR1 MDHEN and CDR2 SYDVKM. The CDR3 contains 15 residues. The CDR3: CASSFLSGSGNTIYF. The CDR3 DNA sequence: TGTGCCAGCAGTTTCTTATCGGGGTCTGGAAACACCATATATTTT.

The chain carries TRBV12-5 and TRBJ2-1; maybe TRBD2 (6 bases). The ends were cut back, 5 bases at V and 5 bases at J, with 16 bases in the middle. The CDR3 is 15 residues long. CDR1 and CDR2 (germline): LGHNT, FRNRAP. As DNA, the CDR3 is TGTGCTAGTGGTGCATGGGGGGTAGGGGACAATGAGCAGTTCTTC. It translates to CASGAWGVGDNEQFF.

The chain links TRBV28 to TRBJ2-7; 7 positions agree with TRBD1. V was clipped by 7 bases and J by 6 bases; unmatched bases: 15. The germline V gene has CDR1 MDHEN and CDR2 SYDVKM. The CDR3 extends over 15 amino acids. CDR3 sequence reads: CASKGTASPSGEQYF. In DNA, the CDR3 is TGTGCCAGCAAGGGGACAGCCAGCCCCTCAGGCGAGCAGTACTTC.

The chain couples TRBV12-2 to TRBJ1-1; the DNA was not compared with TRBD1, the D call given in the table. TRBV12-2 represents a pseudogene. The CDR3 covers 20 residues. The CDR3 sequence: CASRLCRDREIMWMNTEAFF. The CDR3 coding sequence is TGTGCAAGTCGCTTATGCCGGGACAGGGAGATAATGTGGATGAACACTGAAGCTTTCTTT.

The V call is TRBV5-1, the J call TRBJ1-6, with no clear D. CDR3 size: 14 residues. With 0 bases removed from V and 6 bases from J, the gap between germline ends came to 7 bases. Germline V gene data show CDR1 as SGHRS and CDR2 as YFSETQ. The CDR3 DNA follows: TGCGCCAGCAGCTTGGGGGTAGGTAATTCACCCCTCCACTTT. This gives the protein CASSLGVGNSPLHF.

With respect to this clone: Other DNA sequences in the same sample also yield this CDR3. J is TRBJ2-3 and V is TRBV5-1; tentatively, D is TRBD2 (6 bases). Germline V gene sequence: CDR1 SGHRS, CDR2 YFSETQ. V gave up 2 bases and J gave up 3 bases, with 10 bases separating them. This CDR3 contains 14 residues. CDR3 sequence reads: CASSFSGVTDTQYF. The CDR3 DNA is TGCGCCAGCAGCTTTTCGGGGGTGACAGATACGCAGTATTTT.

This chain connects TRBV29-1 to TRBJ2-4; 7 positions match TRBD2. The CDR3 runs 18 residues. Germline CDR1 is SQVTM and CDR2 is ANQGSEA. V was pared by 6 bases and J by 1 base, with 18 bases of the junction left unmatched. Here the CDR3 reads CSVVTSGANSGAKNIQYF. In nucleotides, the CDR3 is TGCAGCGTAGTGACGAGCGGGGCTAACAGCGGGGCCAAAAACATTCAGTACTTC.

The genes are TRBV28 and TRBJ1-1; D gene uncertain. The CDR3 spans 11 residues. Germline lookup yields CDR1 MDHEN and CDR2 SYDVKM. V was pared by 10 bases and J by 1 base, with 7 bases between. The DNA for the CDR3 is TGTGCCATCGAGAAGAACACTGAAGCTTTCTTT. Amino acids: CAIEKNTEAFF.

The V call is TRBV30, the J call TRBJ1-2, with D maybe TRBD1 (6 bases). Germline V gene lookup returns CDR1 GTSNPN and CDR2 SVGIG (reference sequence). The CDR3 spans 14 residues. Trimming pared 3 bases from V and 4 bases from J, leaving 15 bases between. The CDR3 region has the DNA TGTGCCTGGAGCAACACAGGGTTCGGCTATGGCTACACCTTC. It codes for CAWSNTGFGYGYTF.

This chain links TRBV6-5 with TRBJ1-1, with D possibly matching TRBD1 (6 bases). The CDR3 consists of 15 residues. From germline, CDR1 is MNHEY and CDR2 SVGAGI. Deletions cut 2 bases from V and 5 bases from J, with 15 bases between. In DNA form, the CDR3 reads TGTGCCAGCAGTTACAGTCAGGGGTTAGGGACTGAAGCTTTCTTT. It encodes CASSYSQGLGTEAFF.

This chain uses TRBV7-6 with TRBJ2-5; D not certain. CDR3 size: 12 residues. V was pared by 2 bases and J by 4 bases, with 5 bases between. CDR1 SGHVS and CDR2 FNYEAQ come from the germline V gene. The CDR3: CASSLMTETQYF. CDR3 coding DNA: TGTGCCAGCAGCTTAATGACAGAGACCCAGTACTTC.

The gene calls are TRBV6-5 and TRBJ2-7; no definite D call. With 4 bases removed from V and 0 bases from J, the gap between germline ends came to 10 bases. The germline V gene encodes CDR1 MNHEY and CDR2 SVGAGI. This CDR3 contains 14 residues. The DNA for the CDR3 is TGTGCCAGCAGTTGGAAAGGTACCTCCTACGAGCAGTACTTC. Its translation: CASSWKGTSYEQYF.

J is TRBJ2-1 and V is TRBV6-5; D perhaps matches TRBD1 (6 bases). The germline V and J ends were trimmed by 7 bases and 8 bases, with 18 bases remaining between them. Looked up from germline, CDR1 is MNHEY and CDR2 is SVGAGI. CDR3 length: 14 amino acids. The CDR3 DNA reads TGTGCCAGCACCAACTTCCCAGGGGCGGATGAGCAGTTCTTC. Its protein is CASTNFPGADEQFF.

The CDR3 loop reads CASSFIKDEQFF. CDR3 nucleotide sequence: TGTGCCAGCAGCTTTATTAAAGATGAGCAGTTCTTC. This chain joins TRBV5-4 and TRBJ2-1, with no clear D. This CDR3 contains 12 residues. The V and J ends lost 2 bases and 8 bases respectively, with 8 bases between them. Germline V gene data show CDR1 as SGHNT and CDR2 as YYREEE (reference sequence).

The chain carries TRBV7-8 and TRBJ1-1, with 8 bases lining up with TRBD1. CDR1 is SGHVS, CDR2 FQNEAQ, per germline. V dropped 5 bases and J dropped 1; count of bases not matched to a gene: 3. The CDR3 has 14 amino acids. The CDR3 loop is CASSKDRGNTEAFF. DNA of the CDR3: TGTGCCAGCAGCAAAGACAGGGGGAACACTGAAGCTTTCTTT.

The rearrangement joins TRBV27 to TRBJ1-6; perhaps TRBD1 as D (6 bases). CDR1 is MNHEY, CDR2 SMNVEV, per germline (reference sequence). CDR3 size: 16 residues. Trimming removed 2 bases from V and 9 bases from J, with 17 bases in between. The CDR3 protein is CASSLVRGTLVSPLHF. CDR3 coding DNA: TGTGCCAGCAGTTTAGTTAGGGGGACATTAGTTTCACCCCTCCACTTT.

This chain joins TRBV19 and TRBJ2-7; the D is unclear. CDR3 length: 14 amino acids. CDR1 LNHDA and CDR2 SQIVND come from the germline V gene (reference sequence). V lost 3 bases and J lost 3, with 12 bases in between. The CDR3 nucleotides are TGTGCCAGTAGTATTGACCCGGTGAGCTACGAGCAGTACTTC. This encodes CASSIDPVSYEQYF.

The chain combines TRBV7-9 with TRBJ2-1, with TRBD2 identical over 7 bases. The CDR3 loop spans 17 amino acids. J gave up 8 bases and V 5 bases, and 18 bases lay outside the gene matches. Germline V lookup: CDR1 SEHNR, CDR2 FQNEAQ (reference sequence). The CDR3 bases are TGTGCCAGCAGCCCACCGGGACTACCACCCACCGGCGATGAGCAGTTCTTC. Translation: CASSPPGLPPTGDEQFF.

CDR3 sequence: CASSPGLASHTQYF. The CDR3 nucleotides are TGTGCCAGCAGTCCCGGACTAGCGTCGCATACGCAGTATTTT. J is TRBJ2-3 and V is TRBV6-5; TRBD2 matches 9 bases. CDR1 MNHEY and CDR2 SVGAGI come from the germline V gene. Trimming removed 5 bases from V and 7 bases from J; junction bases left unmatched: 7. The CDR3 consists of 14 residues.

This sequence joins TRBV23-1 and TRBJ2-5, with a tentative D call TRBD1 (6 bases). TRBV23-1 is placed among ORFs of uncertain function. Trimming stripped 1 base from V and 4 bases from J, with 16 bases between. The CDR3 is 16 residues long. The CDR3 DNA reads TGCGCCAGCAGTCAATATTCAGAGAGGGACACAGAGACCCAGTACTTC. Protein product: CASSQYSERDTETQYF.